This T cell receptor beta chain stems from a study of shared clonotypes between healthy human individuals. Study-level points and caveats: Sharing across four donors was highest in naive CD4 (around 5%) and lowest in memory CD8 (about 0.4%). Depth of sequencing was expected to influence donor clonotype sharing. Large sequencing depth failed to make sorted-subset sequencing complete, rarefaction showed.

Concerning this clone: The antigen remains unidentified.

This CDR3 spans 13 amino acids. Germline V gives CDR1 KGHSH, CDR2 LQKENI. V was clipped by 6 bases and J by 0 bases, with 7 bases between them. The assay was immunoSEQ multiplex PCR, and TCRdb's table has in-frame clones only and misses some. This table holds around 1.5 million clones, approximately 98% found once. This receptor was taken from a man between 25 and 39 years old in good health. The specimen sequenced was naive CD4+ T cells sorted from blood. Subset: CD45RA+ positively selected. This chain connects TRBV18 to TRBJ2-3; unclear D gene. The DNA of the CDR3 is TGTGCCAGCTCGCGTCATAGCACAGATACGCAGTATTTT. It translates to CASSRHSTDTQYF.